A single T cell receptor beta chain is shown here with its context. The data belong to a study of blood T cell repertoires in COVID-19. Across the study: The origin of the acute and convalescent COVID-19 samples was the United States, Italy and Spain. From T cells, B-cell-depleted T cells, or PBMCs came the material, which was cDNA or gDNA.

The CDR3 has 16 residues. Germline-derived CDR1 and CDR2 are SGDLS and YYNGEE. The germline V and J ends were trimmed by 4 bases and 2 bases, with 13 bases remaining between them. As originally analysed: Estimation of nucleated cell counts relied on the amplification of reference gene primers. TCRdb keeps only in-frame clones here, not all; method: immunoSEQ multiplex PCR. V and J calls and clone size follow that table, whereas D and trimming were derived from the DNA. The data hold approximately 120,000 clones, with about 87% observed a single time. This clonotype was sampled from a woman in her forties or fifties with acute or convalescent COVID-19. The V and J genes are TRBV9 and TRBJ1-6, with D tentatively TRBD1 (5 bases). The sequencing sample was made of peripheral blood. The CDR3: CASSPLGGTYNSPLHF. CDR3 coding DNA: TGTGCCAGCAGCCCGCTGGGGGGAACCTATAATTCACCCCTCCACTTT.